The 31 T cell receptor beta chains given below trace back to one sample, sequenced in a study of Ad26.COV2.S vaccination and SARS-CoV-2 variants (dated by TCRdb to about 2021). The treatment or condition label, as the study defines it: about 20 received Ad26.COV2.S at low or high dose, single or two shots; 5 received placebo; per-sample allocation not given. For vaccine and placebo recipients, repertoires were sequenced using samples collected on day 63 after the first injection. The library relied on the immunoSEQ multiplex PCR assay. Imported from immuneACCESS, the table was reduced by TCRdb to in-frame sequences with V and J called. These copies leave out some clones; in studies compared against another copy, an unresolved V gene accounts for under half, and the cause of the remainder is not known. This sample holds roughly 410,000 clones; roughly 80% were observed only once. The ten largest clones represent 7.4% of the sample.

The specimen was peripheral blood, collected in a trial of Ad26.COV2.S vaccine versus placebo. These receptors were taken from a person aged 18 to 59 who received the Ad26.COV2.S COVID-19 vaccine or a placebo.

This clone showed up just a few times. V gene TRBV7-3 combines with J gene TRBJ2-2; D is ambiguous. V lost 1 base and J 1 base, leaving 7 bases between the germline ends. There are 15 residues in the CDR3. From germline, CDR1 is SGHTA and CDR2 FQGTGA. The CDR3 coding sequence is TGTGCCAGCAGCTTAATTGCGGAGAACACCGGGGAGCTGTTTTTT. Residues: CASSLIAENTGELFF.

As DNA, the CDR3 is TGTGCCAGCAGCGCGTTGGTGGGACGTGAGCAGTTCTTC. Translating gives CASSALVGREQFF. The V call is TRBV6-2 or TRBV6-3, the J call TRBJ2-1; D may be TRBD1 or TRBD2 (5 bases each). The CDR3 extends over 13 amino acids. Germline V CDR1 and CDR2: MNHEY, SVGEGT. V lost 6 bases and J 9 bases, leaving 15 bases between the germline ends.

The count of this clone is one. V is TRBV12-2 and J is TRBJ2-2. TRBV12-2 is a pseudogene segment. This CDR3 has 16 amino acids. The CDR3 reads CASRLALEWDTGELFF. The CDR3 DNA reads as TGTGCAAGTCGCTTAGCGTTAGAATGGGACACCGGGGAGCTGTTTTTT.

The CDR3 DNA follows: TGTGCCAGCAGCTTAGGGGGACGGACCAATCCACAACTGTTTTTT. This translates into CASSLGGRTNPQLFF. The V and J genes are TRBV7-6 and TRBJ1-4; a weak D match, TRBD1 (5 bases). Trimming shortened V by 1 base and J by 12 bases, and 18 bases separated the two germline ends. The CDR3 runs to 15 residues. Looked up from germline, CDR1 is SGHVS and CDR2 is FNYEAQ. Drawing the rest from reference TRBV7-6 and TRBJ1-4, the complete variable domain is GAGVSQSPRYKVTKRGQDVALRCDPISGHVSLYWYRQALGQGPEFLTYFNYEAQQDKSGLPNDRFSAERPEGSISTLTIQRTEQRDSAMYRCASSLGGRTNPQLFFGSGTQLSVL.

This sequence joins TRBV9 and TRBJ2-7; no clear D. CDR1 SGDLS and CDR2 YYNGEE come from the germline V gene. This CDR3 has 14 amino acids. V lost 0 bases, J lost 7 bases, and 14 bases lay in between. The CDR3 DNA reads TGTGCCAGCAGCGTAGACCGGTTACCTAGTGAGCAGTACTTC. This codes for CASSVDRLPSEQYF.

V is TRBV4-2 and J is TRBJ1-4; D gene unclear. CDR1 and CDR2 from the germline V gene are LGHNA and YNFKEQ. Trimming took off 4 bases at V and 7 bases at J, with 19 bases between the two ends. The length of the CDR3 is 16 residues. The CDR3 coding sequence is TGTGCCAGCAGCCTCCTGGTGGTTCCGCTAAGTGAAAAACTGTTTTTT. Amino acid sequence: CASSLLVVPLSEKLFF.

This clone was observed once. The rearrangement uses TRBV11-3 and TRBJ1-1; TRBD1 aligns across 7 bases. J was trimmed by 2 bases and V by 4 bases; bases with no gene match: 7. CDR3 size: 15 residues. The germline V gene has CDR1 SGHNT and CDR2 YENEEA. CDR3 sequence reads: CASSSPGTANTEAFF. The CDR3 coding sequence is TGTGCCAGCAGCTCCCCCGGGACAGCCAACACTGAAGCTTTCTTT.

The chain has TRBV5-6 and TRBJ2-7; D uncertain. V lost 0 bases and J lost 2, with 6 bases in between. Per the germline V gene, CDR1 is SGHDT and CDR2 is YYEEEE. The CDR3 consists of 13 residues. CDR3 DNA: TGTGCCAGCAGCTTGGGCACTACCTACGAGCAGTACTTC. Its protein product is CASSLGTTYEQYF.

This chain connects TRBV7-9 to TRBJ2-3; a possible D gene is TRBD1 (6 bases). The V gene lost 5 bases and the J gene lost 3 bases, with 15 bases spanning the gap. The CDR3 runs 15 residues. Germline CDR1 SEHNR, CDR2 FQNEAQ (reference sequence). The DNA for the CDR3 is TGTGCCAGCAGCACCGGACAGCTCGAAACAGATACGCAGTATTTT. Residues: CASSTGQLETDTQYF.

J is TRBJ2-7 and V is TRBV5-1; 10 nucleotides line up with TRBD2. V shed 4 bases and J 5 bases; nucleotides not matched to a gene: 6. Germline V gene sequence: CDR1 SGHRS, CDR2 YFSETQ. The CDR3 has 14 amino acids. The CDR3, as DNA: TGCGCCAGCAGCAAAAGCGGGAGGGCCGACGAGCAGTACTTC. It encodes CASSKSGRADEQYF. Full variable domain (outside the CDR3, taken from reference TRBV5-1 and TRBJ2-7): KAGVTQTPRYLIKTRGQQVTLSCSPISGHRSVSWYQQTPGQGLQFLFEYFSETQRNKGNFPGRFSGRQFSNSRSEMNVSTLELGDSALYLCASSKSGRADEQYFGPGTRLTVT.

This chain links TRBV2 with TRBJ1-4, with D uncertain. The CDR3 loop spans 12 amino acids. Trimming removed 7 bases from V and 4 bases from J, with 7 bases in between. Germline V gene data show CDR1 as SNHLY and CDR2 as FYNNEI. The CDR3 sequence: CASTSDNEKLFF. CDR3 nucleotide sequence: TGTGCCAGCACCTCCGATAATGAAAAACTGTTTTTT.

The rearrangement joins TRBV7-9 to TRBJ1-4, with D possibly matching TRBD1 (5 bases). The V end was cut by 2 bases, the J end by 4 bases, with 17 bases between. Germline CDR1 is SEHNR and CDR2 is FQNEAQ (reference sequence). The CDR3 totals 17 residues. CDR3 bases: TGTGCCAGCAGCTTACCCCCGGGGGGAGGAGGTAATGAAAAACTGTTTTTT. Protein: CASSLPPGGGGNEKLFF. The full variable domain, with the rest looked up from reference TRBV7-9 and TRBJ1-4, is DTGVSQNPRHKITKRGQNVTFRCDPISEHNRLYWYRQTLGQGPEFLTYFQNEAQLEKSRLLSDRFSAERPKGSFSTLEIQRTEQGDSAMYLCASSLPPGGGGNEKLFFGSGTQLSVL.

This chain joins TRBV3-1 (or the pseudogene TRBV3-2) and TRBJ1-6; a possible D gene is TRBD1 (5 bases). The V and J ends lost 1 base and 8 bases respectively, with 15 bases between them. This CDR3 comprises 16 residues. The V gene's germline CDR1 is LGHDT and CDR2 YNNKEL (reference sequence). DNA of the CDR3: TGTGCCAGCAGCCAAGGGATGGGGCGCAGGGATTCACCCCTCCACTTT. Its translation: CASSQGMGRRDSPLHF.

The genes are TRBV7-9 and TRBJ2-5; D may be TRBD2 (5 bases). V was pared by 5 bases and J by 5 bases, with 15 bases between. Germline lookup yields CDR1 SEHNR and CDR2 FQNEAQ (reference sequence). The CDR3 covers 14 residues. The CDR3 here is CASSPAVSGETQYF. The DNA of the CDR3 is TGTGCCAGCAGCCCCGCGGTGTCGGGGGAGACCCAGTACTTC.

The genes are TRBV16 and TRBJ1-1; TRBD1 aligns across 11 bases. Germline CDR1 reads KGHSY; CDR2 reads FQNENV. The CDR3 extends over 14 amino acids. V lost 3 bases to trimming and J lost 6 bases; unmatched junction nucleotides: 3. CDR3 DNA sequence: TGTGCCAGCAGCCAGGACAGGGGGCGTGCTGAAGCTTTCTTT. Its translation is CASSQDRGRAEAFF.

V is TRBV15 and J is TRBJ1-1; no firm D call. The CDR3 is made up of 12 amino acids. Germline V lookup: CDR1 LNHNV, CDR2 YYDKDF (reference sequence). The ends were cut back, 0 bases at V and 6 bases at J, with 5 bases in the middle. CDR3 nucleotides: TGTGCCACCAGCAGAGATAGGGCTGAAGCTTTCTTT. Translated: CATSRDRAEAFF.

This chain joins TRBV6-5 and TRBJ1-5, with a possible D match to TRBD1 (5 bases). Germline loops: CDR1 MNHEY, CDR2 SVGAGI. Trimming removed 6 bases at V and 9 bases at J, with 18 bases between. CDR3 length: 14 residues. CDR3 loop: CASSRGAQSGPQHF. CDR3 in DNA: TGTGCCAGCAGCCGAGGGGCCCAATCAGGGCCCCAGCATTTT.

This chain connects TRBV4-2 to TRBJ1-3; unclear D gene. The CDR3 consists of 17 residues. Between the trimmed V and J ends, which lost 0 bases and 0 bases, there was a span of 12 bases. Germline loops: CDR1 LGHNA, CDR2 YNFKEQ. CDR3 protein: CASSQDYRANSGNTIYF. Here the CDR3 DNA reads TGTGCCAGCAGCCAAGATTACCGGGCTAACTCTGGAAACACCATATATTTT.

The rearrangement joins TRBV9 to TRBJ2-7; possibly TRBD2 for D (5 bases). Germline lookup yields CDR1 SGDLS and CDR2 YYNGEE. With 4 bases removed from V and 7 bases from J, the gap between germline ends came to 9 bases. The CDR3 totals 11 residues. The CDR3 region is CASSTPGEQYF. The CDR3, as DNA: TGTGCCAGCAGCACTCCGGGGGAGCAGTACTTC.

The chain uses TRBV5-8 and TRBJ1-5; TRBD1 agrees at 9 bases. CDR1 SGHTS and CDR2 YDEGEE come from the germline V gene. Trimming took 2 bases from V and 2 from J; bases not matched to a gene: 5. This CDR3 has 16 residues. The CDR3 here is CASSLWTGERNQPQHF. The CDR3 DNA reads TGTGCCAGCAGCTTATGGACAGGGGAGCGCAATCAGCCCCAGCATTTT. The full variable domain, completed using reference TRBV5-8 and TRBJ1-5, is EAGVTQSPTHLIKTRGQQATLRCSPISGHTSVYWYQQALGLGLQFLLWYDEGEERNRGNFPPRFSGRQFPNYSSELNVNALELEDSALYLCASSLWTGERNQPQHFGDGTRLSIL.

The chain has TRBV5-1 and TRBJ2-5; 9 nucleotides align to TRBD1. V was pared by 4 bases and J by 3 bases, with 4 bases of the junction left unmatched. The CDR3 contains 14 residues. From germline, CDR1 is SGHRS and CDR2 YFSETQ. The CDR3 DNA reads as TGCGCCAGCAGCCCCGGGACAGGGAAAGAGACCCAGTACTTC. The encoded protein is CASSPGTGKETQYF.

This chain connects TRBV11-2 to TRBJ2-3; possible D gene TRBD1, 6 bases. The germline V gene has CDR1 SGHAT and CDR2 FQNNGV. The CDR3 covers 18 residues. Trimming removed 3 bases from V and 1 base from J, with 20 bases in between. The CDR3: CASSFSYKLEGGTDTQYF. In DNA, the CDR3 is TGTGCCAGCAGCTTTTCCTACAAACTAGAGGGGGGCACAGATACGCAGTATTTT.

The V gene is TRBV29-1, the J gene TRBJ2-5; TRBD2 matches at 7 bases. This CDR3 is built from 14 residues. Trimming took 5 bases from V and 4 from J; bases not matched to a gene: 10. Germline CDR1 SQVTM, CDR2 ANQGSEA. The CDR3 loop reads CSVIPAGRGETQYF. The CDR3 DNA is TGCAGCGTTATTCCAGCGGGAAGGGGAGAGACCCAGTACTTC. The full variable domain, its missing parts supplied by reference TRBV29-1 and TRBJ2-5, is SAVISQKPSRDICQRGTSLTIQCQVDSQVTMMFWYRQQPGQSLTLIATANQGSEATYESGFVIDKFPISRPNLTFSTLTVSNMSPEDSSIYLCSVIPAGRGETQYFGPGTRLLVL.

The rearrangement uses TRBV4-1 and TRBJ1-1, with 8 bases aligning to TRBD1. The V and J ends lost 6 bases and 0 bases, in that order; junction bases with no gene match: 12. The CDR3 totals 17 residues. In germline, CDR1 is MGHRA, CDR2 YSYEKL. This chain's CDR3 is CASSLSVPGQVNTEAFF. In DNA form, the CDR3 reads TGCGCCAGCAGTTTGTCAGTCCCGGGACAGGTGAACACTGAAGCTTTCTTT.

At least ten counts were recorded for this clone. DNA of the CDR3: TGTGCCTGGAGTGGGACCGGGAAGCAGCCCCAGCATTTT. Its protein product is CAWSGTGKQPQHF. This chain joins TRBV30 and TRBJ1-5; D is unclear. V was trimmed by 1 base and J by 7 bases, leaving 11 bases between them. This CDR3 is 13 amino acids long. CDR1 is GTSNPN and CDR2 is SVGIG in the germline V gene (reference sequence).

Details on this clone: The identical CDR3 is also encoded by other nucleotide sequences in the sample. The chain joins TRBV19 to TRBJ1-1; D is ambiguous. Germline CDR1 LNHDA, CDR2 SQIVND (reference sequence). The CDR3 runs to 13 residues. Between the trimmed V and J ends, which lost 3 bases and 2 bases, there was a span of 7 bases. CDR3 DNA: TGTGCCAGTAGTATCTCCGGAAACACTGAAGCTTTCTTT. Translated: CASSISGNTEAFF.

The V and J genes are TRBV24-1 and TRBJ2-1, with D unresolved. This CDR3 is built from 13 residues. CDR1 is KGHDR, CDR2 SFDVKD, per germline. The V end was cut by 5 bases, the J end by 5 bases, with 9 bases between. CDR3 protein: CATSVGSNNEQFF. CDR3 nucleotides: TGTGCCACCAGTGTGGGGTCCAACAATGAGCAGTTCTTC.

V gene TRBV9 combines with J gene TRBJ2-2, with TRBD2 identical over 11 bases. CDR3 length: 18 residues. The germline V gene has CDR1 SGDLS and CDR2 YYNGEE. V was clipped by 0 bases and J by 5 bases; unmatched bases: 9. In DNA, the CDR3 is TGTGCCAGCAGCGTAGCTCCCGAGCTAGCGGGAGGTACCGGGGAGCTGTTTTTT. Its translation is CASSVAPELAGGTGELFF.

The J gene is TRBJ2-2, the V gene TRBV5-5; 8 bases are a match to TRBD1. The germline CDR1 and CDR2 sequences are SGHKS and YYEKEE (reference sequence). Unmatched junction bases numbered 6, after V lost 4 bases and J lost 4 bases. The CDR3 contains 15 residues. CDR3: CASSPGQGFTGELFF. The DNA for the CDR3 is TGTGCCAGCAGCCCCGGACAGGGCTTCACCGGGGAGCTGTTTTTT. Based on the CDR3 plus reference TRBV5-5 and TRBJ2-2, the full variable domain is DAGVTQSPTHLIKTRGQQVTLRCSPISGHKSVSWYQQVLGQGPQFIFQYYEKEERGRGNFPDRFSARQFPNYSSELNVNALLLGDSALYLCASSPGQGFTGELFFGEGSRLTVL.

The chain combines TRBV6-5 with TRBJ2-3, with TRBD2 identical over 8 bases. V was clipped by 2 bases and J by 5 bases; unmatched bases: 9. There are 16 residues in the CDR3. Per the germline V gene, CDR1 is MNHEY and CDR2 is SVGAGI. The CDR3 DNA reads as TGTGCCAGCAGTTACAAAGCGGGAGTTGAGGTAGATACGCAGTATTTT. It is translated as CASSYKAGVEVDTQYF.

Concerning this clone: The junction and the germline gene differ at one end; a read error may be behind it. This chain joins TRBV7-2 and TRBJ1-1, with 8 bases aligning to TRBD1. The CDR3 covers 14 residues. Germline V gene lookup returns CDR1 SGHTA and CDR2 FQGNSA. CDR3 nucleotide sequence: TGTGCTAGCAGCGTTCGACAGGGGCGAGGTGAAGTTTTCTTT. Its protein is CASSVRQGRGEVFF. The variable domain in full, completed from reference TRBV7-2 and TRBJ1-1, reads GAGVSQSPSNKVTEKGKDVELRCDPISGHTALYWYRQSLGQGLEFLIYFQGNSAPDKSGLPSDRFSAERTGGSVSTLTIQRTQQEDSAVYLCASSVRQGRGEVFFGQGTRLTVV.